What follows is one T cell receptor beta chain and its context. As yet, its antigen is unknown. The data originate from a study of response to subunit inactivated influenza vaccine. TCRdb processed the RT-PCR reads anew with MiXCR; each CDR3 protein has one entry. The data contain 650,000 to 800,000 distinct CDR3 sequences, less than 20% of them singletons. Germline CDR1 reads MNHEY; CDR2 reads SVGEGT. The CDR3 consists of 16 residues. The V segment lost 4 bases and the J segment 1 base; nucleotides outside the gene matches: 5. Whole-study results and caveats: The study's authors posited that every seasonal influenza vaccination enlists few new T cells.

Sequenced here: PBMCs from blood, sampled less than 6 days after vaccination. The rearrangement links TRBV6-2 or TRBV6-3 to TRBJ2-1; 9 bases match TRBD1. This receptor was taken from a man aged 50 to 60 who received an inactivated influenza vaccine. This CDR3 reads CASSSPGQGSYNEQFF. The CDR3 bases are TGTGCCAGCAGTTCTCCGGGACAGGGTTCCTACAATGAGCAGTTCTTC.